The subject of this entry is one TCR beta chain. This table comes from immunoSEQ multiplex PCR, and its TCRdb copy is limited to in-frame clones, with some not included. The data show approximately 300,000 clones, around 89% seen once. This sample is drawn from a study of blood T cell repertoires in COVID-19. Looking at the study overall: T cells, B-cell-depleted T cells, or PBMCs supplied cDNA or gDNA.

The CDR3 contains 15 residues. V was pared by 5 bases and J by 2 bases, with 8 bases of the junction left unmatched. Germline loops: CDR1 MNHEY, CDR2 SMNVEV (reference sequence). Material: peripheral blood. The clonotype comes from a man younger than 30 who had recovered from COVID-19. The chain employs TRBV27 and TRBJ1-2; 7 nucleotides align to TRBD1. CDR3 amino acids: CASSSRDSENYGYTF. The DNA of the CDR3 is TGTGCCAGCAGTAGCCGGGACAGCGAAAACTATGGCTACACCTTC.